This T cell receptor (beta chain) was identified during a study of vaccination effects on CD4 cells after COVID-19. Study overall: Sampling occurred a median 72 days post second dose, range 14 to 241.

Researchers isolated CD4+ T cells once approximately ten days of culture had elapsed. This individual contracted SARS-CoV-2 between March and December 2020, as verified by PCR. Participants each got two BNT162b2 or mRNA-1273 vaccine doses. The CDR3 loop spans 15 amino acids. V trimming: 5 bases; J trimming: 6 bases; junction bases outside the gene matches: 9. Germline CDR1 and CDR2: LGHDT and YNNKEL (reference sequence). Here immunoSEQ multiplex PCR was the method, and the copy in TCRdb shows in-frame clones only, minus some. This sample carries roughly 30,000 clones, about three quarters of them seen once, and the ten largest clones take about 6.4%. Regarding this clone: The antigen is undetermined.

The rearrangement uses TRBV3-1 (or the pseudogene TRBV3-2) and TRBJ2-7; 11 bases agree with TRBD1. This clonotype was sampled from a human donor who had a prior SARS-CoV-2 infection. The specimen comprised CD4+ T cells from PBMCs cultured without peptide, sampled after COVID-19 vaccination. The CDR3 protein is CASSYADRGRTEQYF. CDR3 DNA sequence: TGTGCCAGCAGCTATGCGGACAGGGGGCGTACCGAGCAGTACTTC.